These 26 T cell receptor beta chains came from one sample sequenced in a study of T cell responses to AZD1222 COVID-19 vaccine. Here immunoSEQ multiplex PCR was the method, and the copy in TCRdb shows in-frame clones only, minus some. The table lists 150,000 or so clones, approximately 93% of them singletons, with roughly 1.3% in the top ten. This material consisted of peripheral blood, taken 28 days after the second AZD1222 dose. The origin of the receptors is an adult who received the AZD1222 COVID-19 vaccine.

The chain is built from TRBV28 and TRBJ2-7, with D possibly being TRBD2 (7 bases). The germline gives CDR1 MDHEN, CDR2 SYDVKM. V lost 1 base and J 4 bases, leaving 14 bases between the germline ends. The CDR3 is made up of 15 amino acids. The CDR3 DNA reads TGTGCCAGCAGTTTATTCGGGGGGCCCGTGTACGAGCAGTACTTC. Amino acids: CASSLFGGPVYEQYF.

The chain joins TRBV7-2 to TRBJ2-7; D is undetermined. The germline gives CDR1 SGHTA, CDR2 FQGNSA. The CDR3 contains 15 residues. V gave up 1 base and J gave up 2 bases, with 12 bases separating them. The CDR3 is CASSLGGGGAYEQYF. For the CDR3, the DNA is TGTGCCAGCAGCTTAGGAGGCGGCGGAGCCTACGAGCAGTACTTC.

The chain recombines TRBV15 with TRBJ1-2; D call uncertain. CDR3 length: 13 residues. Germline CDR1 is LNHNV and CDR2 is YYDKDF (reference sequence). V shed 5 bases and J shed 3 bases, with 10 bases lying between them. The CDR3: CATSETGYYGYTF. The DNA of the CDR3 is TGTGCCACCAGCGAGACTGGGTACTATGGCTACACCTTC. The full variable domain, completed using reference TRBV15 and TRBJ1-2, is DAMVIQNPRYQVTQFGKPVTLSCSQTLNHNVMYWYQQKSSQAPKLLFHYYDKDFNNEADTPDNFQSRRPNTSFCFLDIRSPGLGDTAMYLCATSETGYYGYTFGSGTRLTVV.

This chain uses TRBV6-5 with TRBJ1-2; maybe TRBD1 (5 bases). CDR3 length: 12 amino acids. Deletions cut 6 bases from V and 5 bases from J, with 10 bases between. In germline, CDR1 is MNHEY, CDR2 SVGAGI. In nucleotides, the CDR3 is TGTGCCAGCAGACCCAAGGGGTATGGCTACACCTTC. Encoded protein: CASRPKGYGYTF.

The CDR3 region is CASSPGWDGYTF. The CDR3 bases are TGTGCCAGCAGCCCAGGTTGGGATGGCTACACCTTC. The chain uses TRBV9 and TRBJ1-2; no clear D. Between the trimmed V and J ends, which lost 4 bases and 6 bases, there was a span of 10 bases. This CDR3 has 12 residues. The germline CDR1 and CDR2 sequences are SGDLS and YYNGEE.

The gene calls are TRBV2 and TRBJ1-4, with a tentative D call TRBD1 (6 bases). This CDR3 spans 17 amino acids. Germline V gene data show CDR1 as SNHLY and CDR2 as FYNNEI. V lost 0 bases and J lost 7, with 18 bases in between. The CDR3 spells CASSEASWGAGSEKLFF. The DNA for the CDR3 is TGTGCCAGCAGTGAAGCTAGCTGGGGGGCGGGGAGTGAAAAACTGTTTTTT.

This chain connects TRBV7-9 to TRBJ1-1; D not certain. This CDR3 has 12 residues. Germline-derived CDR1 and CDR2 are SEHNR and FQNEAQ (reference sequence). Trimming took 5 bases from V and 7 from J, leaving 11 bases between them. The CDR3 DNA follows: TGTGCCAGCAGCCAGTCTCACGTTGAAGCTTTCTTT. Translated, it gives CASSQSHVEAFF. Filled out from reference TRBV7-9 and TRBJ1-1, the complete variable domain reads DTGVSQNPRHKITKRGQNVTFRCDPISEHNRLYWYRQTLGQGPEFLTYFQNEAQLEKSRLLSDRFSAERPKGSFSTLEIQRTEQGDSAMYLCASSQSHVEAFFGQGTRLTVV.

The rearrangement links TRBV28 to TRBJ1-1; tentative D call: TRBD1 (6 bases). The CDR3 length is 14 residues. V lost 5 bases to trimming and J lost 1 base, with 11 bases between them. Germline values: CDR1 MDHEN, CDR2 SYDVKM. The CDR3 sequence is CASSITDRNTEAFF. The CDR3, as DNA: TGTGCCAGCAGTATAACGGACAGGAACACTGAAGCTTTCTTT.

This clone was recorded once. V is TRBV12-5 and J is TRBJ2-2, with a tentative D call TRBD1 (6 bases). Trimming shortened V by 6 bases and J by 1 base, and 18 bases separated the two germline ends. Germline-derived CDR1 and CDR2 are LGHNT and FRNRAP. The CDR3 sequence is 17 residues long. Here the CDR3 DNA reads TGTGCTAGTGGACTTGGCCACGGGACAATGAACACCGGGGAGCTGTTTTTT. This translates into CASGLGHGTMNTGELFF.

The rearrangement joins TRBV11-2 to TRBJ2-1; TRBD2 matches at 12 bases. V shed 4 bases, J shed 6 bases, and the junction held 4 bases outside the gene matches. Germline assignment: CDR1 SGHAT and CDR2 FQNNGV. This CDR3 spans 15 amino acids. The CDR3, as DNA: TGTGCCAGCAGCTCTAGCGGGAGGGCCCTCAATGAGCAGTTCTTC. Amino acids: CASSSSGRALNEQFF.

J is TRBJ1-3 and V is TRBV7-8, with TRBD1 matching 8 bases. In germline, CDR1 is SGHVS, CDR2 FQNEAQ. The CDR3 has 13 amino acids. J lost 4 bases, V lost 5 bases, and 1 base had no gene match. CDR3 amino acids: CASSRTGGNTIYF. CDR3 sequence (DNA): TGTGCCAGCAGCAGGACAGGGGGAAACACCATATATTTT.

This rearrangement joins TRBV28 to TRBJ2-1, with TRBD2 matching 15 bases. CDR1 is MDHEN, CDR2 SYDVKM, per germline. This CDR3 region has 18 residues. V lost 6 bases to trimming and J lost 4 bases; unmatched junction nucleotides: 10. The CDR3 DNA is TGTGCCAGCAGCCACGGACTAGCGGGAGGGCCGGGTTACAATGAGCAGTTCTTC. Translating it yields CASSHGLAGGPGYNEQFF. The full variable domain, its missing parts supplied by reference TRBV28 and TRBJ2-1, is DVKVTQSSRYLVKRTGEKVFLECVQDMDHENMFWYRQDPGLGLRLIYFSYDVKMKEKGDIPEGYSVSREKKERFSLILESASTNQTSMYLCASSHGLAGGPGYNEQFFGPGTRLTVL.

The chain uses TRBV7-9 and TRBJ1-2; 8 nucleotides line up with TRBD1. The ends lost 1 base at V and 4 bases at J; junction bases unmatched: 5. The CDR3 extends over 15 amino acids. The germline V gene has CDR1 SEHNR and CDR2 FQNEAQ (reference sequence). CDR3 sequence (DNA): TGTGCCAGCAGCTTAGGGGACAGGTTCATCTATGGCTACACCTTC. It yields the protein CASSLGDRFIYGYTF.

This clone was recorded once. V and J are TRBV29-1 and TRBJ2-3; 11 positions match TRBD1. V dropped 6 bases and J dropped 4; count of bases not matched to a gene: 6. The CDR3 extends over 14 amino acids. Germline-derived CDR1 and CDR2 are SQVTM and ANQGSEA. The DNA for the CDR3 is TGCAGCGTAAGGGACAGGGGGATCCCAGATACGCAGTATTTT. Residues: CSVRDRGIPDTQYF.

The CDR3: CSVAVTDTQYF. Here the CDR3 DNA reads TGCAGCGTTGCGGTTACAGATACGCAGTATTTT. The chain recombines TRBV29-1 with TRBJ2-3, with D hard to call. Per the germline V gene, CDR1 is SQVTM and CDR2 is ANQGSEA. The V and J ends lost 4 bases and 3 bases respectively, with 5 bases between them. This CDR3 comprises 11 residues.

CDR3 loop: CASSLGGFGEDTQYF. For the CDR3, the DNA is TGTGCCAGCAGCTTAGGGGGGTTTGGGGAGGATACGCAGTATTTT. V gene TRBV7-6 combines with J gene TRBJ2-3; the D gene could be TRBD1 or TRBD2 (5 bases each). The V end was cut by 1 base, the J end by 6 bases, with 14 bases between. Germline lookup yields CDR1 SGHVS and CDR2 FNYEAQ. The CDR3 has 15 residues.

The chain joins TRBV19 to TRBJ2-7; D not certain. Trimming left V 3 bases short and J 0 bases short, with 12 bases between. The CDR3 runs to 15 residues. Germline CDR1 LNHDA, CDR2 SQIVND (reference sequence). DNA for the CDR3: TGTGCCAGTAGTATTTCCCCTAAGAGCTCCTACGAGCAGTACTTC. This sequence encodes CASSISPKSSYEQYF.

The chain is built from TRBV27 and TRBJ1-2; a possible D gene is TRBD1 (5 bases). Germline-derived CDR1 and CDR2 are MNHEY and SMNVEV (reference sequence). V was cut by 7 bases and J by 9 bases, with 15 bases left in between. The CDR3 is made up of 12 amino acids. Written as DNA, the CDR3 is TGTGCCAGCACCTACCCGGGGGGAAGCTACACCTTC. Its translation is CASTYPGGSYTF.

The chain has TRBV6-2 or TRBV6-3 and TRBJ2-7; 11 positions match TRBD2. Trimming cost V 5 bases and J 3 bases; bases outside gene matches: 6. The CDR3 length is 15 residues. Germline CDR1 is MNHEY and CDR2 is SVGEGT. The CDR3 sequence is CASSISGTSGYEQYF. The CDR3 DNA follows: TGTGCCAGCAGTATCTCCGGGACTAGCGGCTACGAGCAGTACTTC.

The V call is TRBV14, the J call TRBJ2-5, with 9 nucleotides matching TRBD1. The V gene's germline CDR1 is SGHDN and CDR2 FVKESK. V lost 1 base and J lost 1; bases outside the gene matches: 4. The CDR3 is made up of 16 amino acids. The CDR3 here is CASSQGSDRGQETQYF. CDR3 in DNA: TGTGCCAGCAGCCAAGGTTCGGACAGGGGCCAAGAGACCCAGTACTTC.

The chain joins TRBV29-1 to TRBJ2-2, with no clear D. Trimming cost V 7 bases and J 5 bases, with 11 bases left between them. This CDR3 contains 12 residues. CDR1 is SQVTM, CDR2 ANQGSEA, per germline. CDR3 nucleotides: TGCAGCGGGCACCACAGTACCGGGGAGCTGTTTTTT. This sequence encodes CSGHHSTGELFF.

This clone was seen a few times. This rearrangement joins TRBV29-1 to TRBJ2-7, with no clear D. Trimming took off 4 bases at V and 7 bases at J, with 11 bases between the two ends. CDR1 and CDR2 from the germline V gene are SQVTM and ANQGSEA. The CDR3 covers 11 residues. CDR3 loop: CSVVVSREQYF. DNA for the CDR3: TGCAGCGTTGTGGTGTCGCGGGAGCAGTACTTC.

The rearrangement links TRBV27 to TRBJ2-2, with 8 nucleotides matching TRBD1. Germline V gene lookup returns CDR1 MNHEY and CDR2 SMNVEV (reference sequence). This CDR3 contains 15 residues. Losses at the gene ends were 3 bases for V and 5 bases for J; bases not matched to a gene: 5. As DNA, the CDR3 is TGTGCCAGCAGTTTGGACAGGGAAGGAACCGGGGAGCTGTTTTTT. It yields the protein CASSLDREGTGELFF.

The gene calls are TRBV27 and TRBJ2-7; D could derive from TRBD1 or TRBD2 (6 bases each). This CDR3 region has 14 residues. CDR1 is MNHEY, CDR2 SMNVEV, per germline (reference sequence). Trimming left V 3 bases short and J 5 bases short, with 14 bases between. CDR3 nucleotide sequence: TGTGCCAGCAGTTTGGGGGGCGCAGGAAACGAGCAGTACTTC. This translates into CASSLGGAGNEQYF.

This clone was observed a single time. The J gene is TRBJ1-6, the V gene TRBV6-5; D is unclear. Per the germline V gene, CDR1 is MNHEY and CDR2 is SVGAGI. The CDR3 has 15 residues. The V end was cut by 6 bases, the J end by 1 base, with 10 bases between. The CDR3 DNA follows: TGTGCCAGCAGCTCCGACTGGTCCTATAATTCACCCCTCCACTTT. Translation gives CASSSDWSYNSPLHF.

The chain combines TRBV2 with TRBJ2-7; D is undetermined. Germline CDR1 SNHLY, CDR2 FYNNEI. The CDR3 runs to 12 residues. Trimming took 4 bases from V and 3 from J, leaving 7 bases between them. The CDR3 reads CASSVGSYEQYF. The CDR3 DNA is TGTGCCAGCAGTGTAGGCAGCTACGAGCAGTACTTC.